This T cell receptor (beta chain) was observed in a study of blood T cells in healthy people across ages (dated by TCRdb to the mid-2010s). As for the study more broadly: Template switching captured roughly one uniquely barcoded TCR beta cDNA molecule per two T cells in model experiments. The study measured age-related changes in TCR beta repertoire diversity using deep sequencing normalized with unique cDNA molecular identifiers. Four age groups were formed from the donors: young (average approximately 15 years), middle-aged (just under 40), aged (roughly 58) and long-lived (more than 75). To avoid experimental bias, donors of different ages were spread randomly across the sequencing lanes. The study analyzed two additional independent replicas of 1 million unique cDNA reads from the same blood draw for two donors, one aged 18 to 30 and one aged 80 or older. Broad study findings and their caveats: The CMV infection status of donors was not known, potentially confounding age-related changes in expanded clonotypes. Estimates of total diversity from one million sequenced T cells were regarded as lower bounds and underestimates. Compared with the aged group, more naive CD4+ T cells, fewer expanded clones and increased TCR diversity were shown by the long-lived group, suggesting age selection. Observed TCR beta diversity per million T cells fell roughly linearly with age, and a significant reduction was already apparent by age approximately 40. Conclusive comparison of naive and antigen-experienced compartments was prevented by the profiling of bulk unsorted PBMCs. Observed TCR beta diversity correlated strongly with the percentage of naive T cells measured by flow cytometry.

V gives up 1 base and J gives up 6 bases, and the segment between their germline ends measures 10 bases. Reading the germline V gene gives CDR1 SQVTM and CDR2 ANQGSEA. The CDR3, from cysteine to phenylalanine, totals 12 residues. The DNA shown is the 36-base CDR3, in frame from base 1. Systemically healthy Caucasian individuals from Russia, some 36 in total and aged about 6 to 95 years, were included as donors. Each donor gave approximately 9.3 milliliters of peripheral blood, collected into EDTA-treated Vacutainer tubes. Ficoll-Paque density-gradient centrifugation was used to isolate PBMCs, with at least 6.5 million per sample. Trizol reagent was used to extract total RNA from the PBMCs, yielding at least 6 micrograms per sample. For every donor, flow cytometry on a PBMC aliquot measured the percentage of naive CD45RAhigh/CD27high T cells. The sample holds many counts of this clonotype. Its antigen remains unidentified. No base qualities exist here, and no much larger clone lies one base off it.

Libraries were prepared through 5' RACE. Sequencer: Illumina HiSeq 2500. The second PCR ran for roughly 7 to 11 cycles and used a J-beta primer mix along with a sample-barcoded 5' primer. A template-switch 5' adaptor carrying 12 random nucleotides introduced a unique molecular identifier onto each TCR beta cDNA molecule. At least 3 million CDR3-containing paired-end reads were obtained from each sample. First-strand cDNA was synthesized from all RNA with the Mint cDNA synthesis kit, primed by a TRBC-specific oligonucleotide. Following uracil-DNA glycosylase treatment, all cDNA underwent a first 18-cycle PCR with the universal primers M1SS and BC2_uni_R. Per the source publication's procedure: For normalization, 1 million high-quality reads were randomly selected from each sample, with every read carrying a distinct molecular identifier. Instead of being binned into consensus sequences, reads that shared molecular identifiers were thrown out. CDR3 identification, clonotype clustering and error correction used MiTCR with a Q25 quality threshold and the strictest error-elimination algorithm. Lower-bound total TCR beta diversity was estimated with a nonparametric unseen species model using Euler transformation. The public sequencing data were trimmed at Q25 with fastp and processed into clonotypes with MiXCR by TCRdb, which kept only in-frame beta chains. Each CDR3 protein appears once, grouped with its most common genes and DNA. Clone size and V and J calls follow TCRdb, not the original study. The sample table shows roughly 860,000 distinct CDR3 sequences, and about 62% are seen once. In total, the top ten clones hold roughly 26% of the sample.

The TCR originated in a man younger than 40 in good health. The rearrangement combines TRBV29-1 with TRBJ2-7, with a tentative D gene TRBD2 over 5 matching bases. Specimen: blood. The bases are TGCAGCGTTGAAGGGAGGAGTCCCGAGCAGTACTTC. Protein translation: CSVEGRSPEQYF.